This TCR beta chain derives from a study of T-cell memory formation after mild COVID-19. Study-level information: In these data, TCR clusters were largely donor specific. Study-level points and caveats: From day 15 to 85, contracting clones were balanced between CD4 and CD8, whereas later expanders leaned toward CD4+.

V lost 4 bases and J lost 0, with 13 bases in between. The CDR3 is 14 amino acids. CDR1 and CDR2 from the germline V gene are DFQATT and SNEGSKA (reference sequence). The table lists this clonotype with a few counts. As yet, its antigen is unknown. TCRdb re-called the 5' RACE reads with MiXCR, one entry per CDR3 protein. The table shows 580,000 or so distinct CDR3 sequences, with 17% occurring only once. The receptor comes from an adult woman who had mild COVID-19 (a few samples of this study predate the infection). Cell type and time point are not known. The specimen sequenced was PBMCs or a T cell subset sorted from them (not recorded which). The chain links TRBV20-1 to TRBJ2-7; D may be TRBD2 (6 bases). The CDR3 nucleotides are TGCAGTGCTAACCGGGACGGGAGCTCCTACGAGCAGTACTTC. Amino acid sequence: CSANRDGSSYEQYF.